This T cell receptor (beta chain) was obtained from a study of T-cell memory formation after mild COVID-19. Study context: Each donor largely had its own TCR clusters. General study findings and limits: Pre-infection memory carried some responding clones, suggesting that cross-reactive memory joined. Clones that shrank (day 15 to 85) were balanced CD4/CD8, whereas later expanders leaned CD4+.

Regarding this clonotype: The antigen is undetermined.

Germline CDR1 reads MNHEY; CDR2 reads SVGEGT. V shed 0 bases, J shed 3 bases, and the junction held 7 bases outside the gene matches. The CDR3 totals 16 residues. Constant-segment-primed 5'RACE gave TCR alpha and TCR beta cDNA libraries with sample barcodes and UMIs. TCRdb passed the 5' RACE reads through MiXCR, listing each CDR3 protein once. The data show about 190,000 distinct CDR3 sequences, 20% to 25% seen once. This receptor was taken from an adult woman who had mild COVID-19 (a few samples of this study predate the infection). Cell type and time point are not known. Sequenced sample: PBMCs or a T cell subset sorted from them (not recorded which). The chain uses TRBV6-2 or TRBV6-3 and TRBJ2-7, with TRBD2 matching 8 bases. In DNA form, the CDR3 reads TGTGCCAGCAGTTACTCGACCCGGGAGGGCCTCTACGAGCAGTACTTC. The encoded protein is CASSYSTREGLYEQYF.